Following are 7 T cell receptor beta chains from one sample sequenced in a study of blood T cell repertoires in COVID-19. Sequenced by immunoSEQ multiplex PCR; TCRdb stores in-frame clones only, minus some. The sample consists of about 96,000 clones, 70% to 85% of them appearing once. Specimen: peripheral blood. Receptor source: a woman aged 60 to 75 with acute or convalescent COVID-19.

DNA for the CDR3: TGTGCCAGCAGCACCCGACAGGGGGCGAACACCGGGGAGCTGTTTTTT. Translation: CASSTRQGANTGELFF. The chain recombines TRBV7-2 with TRBJ2-2; 9 bases are shared with TRBD1. This CDR3 is built from 16 residues. With V trimmed by 5 bases and J by 0 bases, 4 bases remained unmatched. Germline V lookup: CDR1 SGHTA, CDR2 FQGNSA.

V is TRBV4-1 and J is TRBJ1-4; maybe TRBD1 (5 bases). The germline CDR1 and CDR2 sequences are MGHRA and YSYEKL. Trimming took off 1 base at V and 4 bases at J, with 10 bases between the two ends. The CDR3 is made up of 15 amino acids. In DNA form, the CDR3 reads TGCGCCAGCAGCCAAGCGGCAGGGTTTAATGAAAAACTGTTTTTT. This sequence encodes CASSQAAGFNEKLFF.

This clone was seen just once. The chain is built from TRBV14 and TRBJ1-1, with unresolved D. This CDR3 is built from 13 residues. Germline V CDR1 and CDR2: SGHDN, FVKESK. The V end lost 4 bases, the J end lost 6 bases, and 12 bases lay between the germline ends. Written as DNA, the CDR3 is TGTGCCAGCAGCCCTTCCGAGAGGTCTGAAGCTTTCTTT. It yields the protein CASSPSERSEAFF. Drawing the rest from reference TRBV14 and TRBJ1-1, the complete variable domain is EAGVTQFPSHSVIEKGQTVTLRCDPISGHDNLYWYRRVMGKEIKFLLHFVKESKQDESGMPNNRFLAERTGGTYSTLKVQPAELEDSGVYFCASSPSERSEAFFGQGTRLTVV.

The chain couples TRBV6-2 or TRBV6-3 to TRBJ2-6; the D is unclear. The CDR3 sequence is 16 residues long. Trimming took 6 bases from V and 0 from J, leaving 12 bases between them. Germline V gives CDR1 MNHEY, CDR2 SVGEGT. The CDR3 DNA sequence: TGTGCCAGCAGCCGACGACATTACTCTGGGGCCAACGTCCTGACTTTC. It is translated as CASSRRHYSGANVLTF.

The CDR3 DNA is TGCGCCAGCAGCCGCGGGGACAGGGAGTATGGCTACACCTTC. It translates to CASSRGDREYGYTF. The chain recombines TRBV5-1 with TRBJ1-2; 9 nucleotides agree with TRBD1. Trimming took 4 bases from V and 5 from J; bases not matched to a gene: 6. The CDR3 sequence is 14 residues long. CDR1 is SGHRS and CDR2 is YFSETQ in the germline V gene.

V gene TRBV10-3 combines with J gene TRBJ2-3, with 10 bases matching TRBD2. This CDR3 has 17 amino acids. Trimming removed 0 bases from V and 1 base from J; junction bases left unmatched: 4. Germline CDR1 ENHRY, CDR2 SYGVKD. The CDR3 DNA follows: TGTGCCATCAGTGAGTCCCAGCGGGGGGGAGGCACAGATACGCAGTATTTT. Its protein is CAISESQRGGGTDTQYF.

The chain uses TRBV28 and TRBJ1-5; 10 bases line up with TRBD1. Germline V gene data show CDR1 as MDHEN and CDR2 as SYDVKM. The CDR3 loop spans 16 amino acids. The J segment lost 3 bases and the V segment lost 6 bases, leaving 8 bases of the junction unmatched. CDR3 nucleotide sequence: TGTGCCAGCAGCTTGCGGACAGGGGGGTTCAATCAGCCCCAGCATTTT. This encodes CASSLRTGGFNQPQHF.